This TCR beta chain was profiled in a study of T cells in Graves' hyperthyroidism and ophthalmopathy. On this clonotype: As yet, its antigen is unknown.

Germline V gene lookup returns CDR1 SGHDN and CDR2 FVKESK. V was clipped by 1 base and J by 6 bases, with 10 bases between them. CDR3 length equals 13 residues. Ophthalmopathy patients had moderate-to-severe active disease, CAS ≥3, NOSPECS ≥4, and disease duration under 3 months. Researchers barred patients who had uncontrolled infection, other autoimmune disease, pregnancy or lactation. Study findings and constraints: Blood also contained most expanded thyroid clonotypes above 0.001.

Amplification of TCR beta CDR3 regions was performed using RNA transcripts as template. HTBI primers were employed in a first-round RT-PCR of the TCR CDR3. A single record per CDR3 protein comes from TCRdb applying MiXCR to the multiplex PCR reads. The sample has about 600,000 distinct CDR3 sequences, 13% to 15% seen once. The source is a woman between 45 and 60 years old with Graves' ophthalmopathy. V is TRBV14 and J is TRBJ2-7; D is unresolved. Specimen: blood. CDR3 loop: CASSQASWSEQYF. CDR3 nucleotide sequence: TGTGCCAGCAGCCAAGCGTCCTGGTCCGAGCAGTACTTC.